This TCR beta chain was sequenced for a study of T cell clonality in common variable immunodeficiency (dated by TCRdb to the mid-2010s). Points the paper makes about the study in general: Healthy controls shared more TCRbeta clones with each other than CVID subjects shared among themselves (p < 0.0001). Correlations between repertoire features and clinical complications were limited by patient heterogeneity within the CVID cohort. The authors noted that sequencing repertoires of T cell subpopulations would be needed to clarify what caused the increased clonality in CVID. Fewer deletions and N-nucleotide insertions were reportedly observed in CVID TCRbeta sequences, and highly modified clones with 13 or more V deletions were reportedly absent from CVID TCRbeta sequences. Even though DNA input was equal, the average per sample came to roughly 80,000 unique sequences for controls compared with about 30,000 for CVID samples. Compared with healthy controls, CVID subjects showed increased TCRbeta clonality (t-test p = 0.018), a feature most characteristic of about a third of subjects.

Both CVID patients and healthy controls were predominantly of Caucasian heritage. Heparinized peripheral whole blood samples of about 5 to 8 ml were collected from each donor. Genomic DNA from adults with common variable immune deficiency (CVID) and from healthy adult controls was used to sequence TCRbeta CDR3 repertoires. The control group comprised 22 healthy adult volunteers, some 12 female and approximately 10 male, aged roughly 23 to 70 years with a mean age of around 32. Diluted blood was subjected to density centrifugation over Hypaque 1077 or Ficoll-Paque for isolation of peripheral blood mononuclear cells. Unsorted mononuclear cells served as the source of genomic DNA, which was extracted either by Qiagen column purification or by a centrifugation-based method. The sample holds many counts of this clone. There is no known antigen for this receptor. The read halts 3 residues ahead of the CDR3 end, with the missing end drawn from the germline J gene.

For sequencing input, CVID and control samples contributed equivalent amounts of genomic DNA. For every sample, a 60 bp segment covering the rearranged TCRbeta CDR3 region was amplified and then sequenced. The immunoSEQ assay, a bias-corrected multiplex PCR combined with high-throughput sequencing, was used for TCRbeta amplification. The original methods were these. Every unique nucleotide sequence was considered a clone and was annotated with V, D and J genes, copy number and frequency. Sequences were labeled productive if in frame, and non-productive if out of frame or containing stop codons. As previously described, Shannon's entropy was used to calculate clonality. Mean CDR3 Kyte-Doolittle hydropathy was derived from the predicted amino acid sequences of productive clones. The R hclust function was used to hierarchically cluster scaled V gene usage with Manhattan distance and complete linkage. Sharing of clones by CDR3 amino acid sequence was evaluated by resampling 12 repertoires per group over 100 rounds. The repertoires were searched for 60 to 70 published EBV-specific TCRbeta sequences and 200 to 300 published CMV-specific TCRbeta sequences. After a couple of CVID samples that produced fewer than 10,000 sequences were dropped from the analysis, around 41 CVID repertoires remained. In its TCRdb copy, this immuneACCESS table keeps in-frame sequences only and misses some clones. Where compared with another copy, unresolved V genes explain less than half of these, and the others have no known cause. V, J and clone size are taken as reported in that table, and D and trimming were inferred from the DNA itself. For this sample, around 34,000 clones appear and none is a singleton. The ten biggest clones cover 0.95% of the sample.

Via the germline V gene (reference sequence), CDR1 is LNHDA and CDR2 SQIVND. V is pruned by 8 bases and J by 2 bases, leaving 8 bases of the junction without a gene match. The CDR3 starts with the cysteine, ends with the phenylalanine, and has 15 residues. The CDR3 was read in part: 36 bases, with the frame set at base 1. The rearranged segments are TRBV19 and TRBJ2-7; a stretch of 11 junction bases matches TRBD1. Sequences were obtained from peripheral blood mononuclear cells. The origin of this receptor is a person aged 18 to 70 in good health. CDR3 bases read: TGTGCCAGTCGGGCCGGGACAGGGGGAGCCTACGAG. This gives the protein CASRAGTGGAYE. In full, the CDR3 reads CASRAGTGGAYEQYF.